These T cell receptor beta chains were read from a single sample in a study of cytomegalovirus exposure and HLA in healthy donors. TCRdb keeps only in-frame clones here, not all; method: immunoSEQ multiplex PCR. The sample shows roughly 160,000 clones, around 81% of them seen only once. The sequencing sample was made of PBMCs. These receptors were taken from a woman between 45 and 65 years old in good health and CMV-seronegative. Both conserved end residues are part of each CDR3. D genes are given only for firm matches. Not every row has a clone size; where given, it reads once, few, many or a size class.

J: TRBJ1-5
size: .
D: .
V: TRBV27
DNA: TGTGCCAGCGGGTTCCAGGGGCCCCAGCATTTT
CDR3: CASGFQGPQHF

J: TRBJ2-3
size: .
D: TRBD2
V: TRBV6-1
DNA: TGTGCCAGCAGTGGGGTTAGCGGGAGGATCGATACGCAGTATTTT
CDR3: CASSGVSGRIDTQYF

J: TRBJ1-5
size: few
D: .
V: TRBV6-5
DNA: TGTGCCAGCAGTGGACAGTACAATCAGCCCCAGCATTTT
CDR3: CASSGQYNQPQHF

J: TRBJ1-5
size: once
D: .
V: TRBV28
DNA: TGTGCCAGCAGTTTCCGAGAATACAATCAGCCCCAGCATTTT
CDR3: CASSFREYNQPQHF

J: TRBJ2-1
size: .
D: .
V: TRBV6-1
DNA: TGTGCCAGCAGGGACATGCCGAGCTCCTACAATGAGCAGTTCTTC
CDR3: CASRDMPSSYNEQFF

J: TRBJ2-7
size: few
D: TRBD1
V: TRBV7-9
DNA: TGTTCCAGCAGCTTGAGCGGACAGGAACTGCCCTACGAGCAGTACTTC
CDR3: CSSSLSGQELPYEQYF

J: TRBJ1-1
size: .
D: TRBD1
V: TRBV4-3
DNA: TGCGCCAGCAGCCAAGCGGACAGGTACCACACTGAAGCTTTCTTT
CDR3: CASSQADRYHTEAFF

J: TRBJ2-3
size: .
D: .
V: TRBV9
DNA: TGTGCCAGCAGCCCAGACACTCCTAGCACAGATACGCAGTATTTT
CDR3: CASSPDTPSTDTQYF

J: TRBJ1-6
size: .
D: TRBD1
V: TRBV30
DNA: TGTGCCTGCCGGACAGGGGGAGATTCACCCCTCCACTTT
CDR3: CACRTGGDSPLHF

J: TRBJ2-7
size: .
D: TRBD1
V: TRBV7-6
DNA: TGTGCCAGCAGCGCAACAGGGGGGTCGTCCTACGAGCAGTACTTC
CDR3: CASSATGGSSYEQYF

J: TRBJ2-2
size: once
D: TRBD2
V: TRBV6-1
DNA: TGTGCCAGCAAGCTGGGACTAGCAGGCACCGGGGAGCTGTTTTTT
CDR3: CASKLGLAGTGELFF

J: TRBJ2-3
size: .
D: .
V: TRBV7-3
DNA: TGTGCCAGCAGCTTATTAGCGCTGCCCGCCCCAGATACGCAGTATTTT
CDR3: CASSLLALPAPDTQYF

J: TRBJ2-5
size: .
D: TRBD2
V: TRBV4-3
DNA: TGCGCCAGCAGCCAAGATCTTCCGGCGGGGGGGCAAGAGACCCAGTACTTC
CDR3: CASSQDLPAGGQETQYF

J: TRBJ1-2
size: few
D: .
V: TRBV7-2
DNA: TGTGCCAGCAGCACGACGGGGGTCCCTGGCTACACCTTC
CDR3: CASSTTGVPGYTF

J: TRBJ2-4
size: .
D: TRBD2
V: TRBV4-1
DNA: TGCGCCAGCAGCCTTAGCGGGAGCGGGTCCAAAAACATTCAGTACTTC
CDR3: CASSLSGSGSKNIQYF

J: TRBJ2-3
size: .
D: .
V: TRBV15
DNA: TGTGCCACCAGCAGAGGGGGGCGACTCACAGATACGCAGTATTTT
CDR3: CATSRGGRLTDTQYF

J: TRBJ1-1
size: .
D: .
V: TRBV28
DNA: TGTGCCAGCAGTTATGAGGGTAATGAAGCTTTCTTT
CDR3: CASSYEGNEAFF

J: TRBJ2-3
size: few
D: .
V: TRBV30
DNA: TGTGCCGGACCCGGAGGGGTTGGTACGCAGTATTTT
CDR3: CAGPGGVGTQYF

J: TRBJ1-5
size: .
D: TRBD1
V: TRBV7-2
DNA: TGTGCCAGCAGCTTAAAAGGGGGAGACAGGGGGCCTCAGCCCCAGCATTTT
CDR3: CASSLKGGDRGPQPQHF

J: TRBJ1-6
size: .
D: .
V: TRBV7-2
DNA: TGTGCCAGCAGCTTAAGACAGACTAATTCACCCCTCCACTTT
CDR3: CASSLRQTNSPLHF

J: TRBJ1-3
size: .
D: .
V: TRBV5-1
DNA: TGCGCCAGCAGCTTGGACAACTCTGGAAACACCATATATTTT
CDR3: CASSLDNSGNTIYF

J: TRBJ2-3
size: .
D: TRBD2
V: TRBV7-6
DNA: TGTGCCAGCAGCTTAGGAACCCGGCTAGCGGGGGGAGCAGATACGCAGTATTTT
CDR3: CASSLGTRLAGGADTQYF

J: TRBJ1-1
size: .
D: TRBD1
V: TRBV30
DNA: TGTGCCTGGACCTTTCTTACAGGGGTAAGGGCTGAAGCTTTCTTT
CDR3: CAWTFLTGVRAEAFF

J: TRBJ2-1
size: .
D: TRBD2
V: TRBV5-1
DNA: TGCGCCAGCAGCCTTTGGGACTCCGGGACTAGCGTCTACAATGAGCAGTTCTTC
CDR3: CASSLWDSGTSVYNEQFF

J: TRBJ2-5
size: .
D: TRBD1
V: TRBV5-1
DNA: TGCGCCACCAGACAGGGAGTAGAAGAGACCCAGTACTTC
CDR3: CATRQGVEETQYF

J: TRBJ1-2
size: .
D: TRBD1
V: TRBV4-2
DNA: TGTGCCAGCAGCCAAGAGACCCGGGACAGCTATGGCTACACCTTC
CDR3: CASSQETRDSYGYTF

J: TRBJ1-6
size: .
D: TRBD1
V: TRBV6-5
DNA: TGTGCCAGCCGTCAGGACAGGGGCAATTCACCCCTCCACTTT
CDR3: CASRQDRGNSPLHF

J: TRBJ1-3
size: .
D: .
V: TRBV4-3
DNA: TGCGCCAGCAGCCAAGGTTGGGGGCTTGGAAACACCATATATTTT
CDR3: CASSQGWGLGNTIYF

J: TRBJ2-7
size: .
D: .
V: TRBV5-4
DNA: TGTGCCAGCAGCTTCAGGGGTGAGGACGAGCAGTACTTC
CDR3: CASSFRGEDEQYF

J: TRBJ2-7
size: .
D: TRBD1
V: TRBV11-3
DNA: TGTGCCAGCAGCCAAGGATACCAGGGGGCCTACGAGCAGTACTTC
CDR3: CASSQGYQGAYEQYF